These 8 T cell receptor beta chains share one sample of origin, sequenced in a study of blood T cells in healthy people across ages (dated by TCRdb to about 2015). The library was obtained by 5' RACE. Sequencing took place on an Illumina HiSeq 2500. A second roughly 7 to 12 cycle PCR used a sample-barcoded 5' primer and a J-beta primer mix. TCRdb reran the public reads through fastp at Q25 and MiXCR, keeping productive beta chains. Rows are unified per CDR3 protein, each entry keeping the most common DNA and genes. The sample yields about 800,000 distinct CDR3 sequences; around a quarter were counted once. The top ten clones comprise 3.7% of the sample. These data are also associated with another study on T cells of mothers and their children.

Specimen: blood. These receptors all come from a boy aged 10-17 years in good health.

J is TRBJ1-1 and V is TRBV29-1, with D possibly being TRBD1 (5 bases). The ends were cut back, 7 bases at V and 5 bases at J, with 23 bases in the middle. This CDR3 spans 15 amino acids. CDR1 is SQVTM, CDR2 ANQGSEA, per germline. The CDR3 loop is CSARPLPGPNTEAFF. CDR3 DNA sequence: TGCAGCGCCCGGCCCCTACCGGGGCCCAATACTGAAGCTTTCTTT.

This clonotype was observed a handful of times. V usage is TRBV27 and J usage is TRBJ1-1; D gene uncertain. V was clipped by 5 bases and J by 5 bases, with 27 bases between them. This CDR3 is 18 amino acids long. Germline CDR1 MNHEY, CDR2 SMNVEV (reference sequence). CDR3 sequence reads: CASSHHPRDRVGRTEAFF. CDR3 coding DNA: TGTGCCAGCAGTCACCACCCGCGGGATAGGGTAGGTCGGACTGAAGCTTTCTTT.

This clonotype was seen ten or more times. This chain joins TRBV7-2 and TRBJ2-3, with D perhaps matching TRBD2 (6 bases). CDR3 length: 14 amino acids. V lost 5 bases and J 0 bases, leaving 9 bases between the germline ends. Germline lookup yields CDR1 SGHTA and CDR2 FQGNSA. The CDR3 region is CASSPGGSTDTQYF. In nucleotides, the CDR3 is TGTGCCAGCAGCCCCGGGGGTAGCACAGATACGCAGTATTTT.

The V call is TRBV20-1, the J call TRBJ2-7, with D possibly being TRBD1 (6 bases). Looked up from germline, CDR1 is DFQATT and CDR2 is SNEGSKA (reference sequence). V was shortened by 5 bases and J by 4 bases, with 9 bases between the two germline ends. The CDR3 covers 11 residues. The CDR3 spells CSASQGYEQYF. CDR3 in DNA: TGCAGTGCTTCACAGGGTTACGAGCAGTACTTC.

In its sample, this clonotype was seen a few times. The V gene is TRBV7-3, the J gene TRBJ2-3; 7 bases fit TRBD2. Germline CDR1 is SGHTA and CDR2 is FQGTGA. This CDR3 comprises 16 residues. J was trimmed by 6 bases and V by 5 bases; bases with no gene match: 14. The CDR3 bases are TGTGCCAGCAGCCCGCCTGTGGCGGGAGATGTGGATACGCAGTATTTT. Translating gives CASSPPVAGDVDTQYF.

The chain is built from TRBV7-2 and TRBJ2-1; no definite D call. The CDR3 contains 17 residues. The germline V gene encodes CDR1 SGHTA and CDR2 FQGNSA. Trimming stripped 2 bases from V and 2 bases from J, with 16 bases between. This chain's CDR3 is CASSLFKLGSPYNEQFF. The CDR3 region has the DNA TGTGCCAGCAGCTTATTTAAGCTAGGCTCCCCCTACAATGAGCAGTTCTTC.

This clonotype was picked up one time. The chain couples TRBV3-1 to TRBJ2-5; D might be TRBD1 (7 bases). V lost 1 base and J lost 7, with 16 bases in between. CDR3 length equals 15 residues. Germline values: CDR1 LGHDT, CDR2 YNNKEL (reference sequence). Here the CDR3 reads CASSQGRGQGATQYF. CDR3 nucleotides: TGTGCCAGCAGCCAAGGGAGGGGGCAAGGCGCGACCCAGTACTTC.

The chain couples TRBV27 to TRBJ2-3; tentatively, D is TRBD1 or TRBD2 (5 bases each). The CDR3 totals 15 residues. Germline CDR1 MNHEY, CDR2 SMNVEV (reference sequence). Trimming cost V 6 bases and J 0 bases, with 13 bases left between them. For the CDR3, the DNA is TGTGCCAGCAGGGACCGAGGGGTCAGCACAGATACGCAGTATTTT. This gives the protein CASRDRGVSTDTQYF.